This TCR beta chain originates from a study of OX40 agonist ivuxolimab in advanced cancers. As for the study in general: Cohort: roughly 80% men, mean age approximately 64, aged about 20 to 85. Broader study findings: Among patients with partial responses at 0.1-3.0 mg/kg, clonal expansion was among the lowest.

Repertoires were generated with immunoSEQ multiplex PCR, while TCRdb's copy carries only in-frame clones and drops some. The sample has tens of thousands of clones; approximately 90% are singletons. The V end was cut by 3 bases, the J end by 0 bases, with 20 bases between. Germline V lookup: CDR1 LNHDA, CDR2 SQIVND (reference sequence). This CDR3 has 19 residues. A remark on this clone: Antigen: not known.

The V call is TRBV19, the J call TRBJ2-2, with unresolved D. Source: CD4+ or CD8+ T cells sorted from blood, taken in a trial of the OX40 agonist ivuxolimab. The clonotype comes from an adult with an advanced solid tumor such as melanoma, head and neck, liver or kidney cancer. CDR3 protein: CASSMVPFDTDTNTGELFF. DNA of the CDR3: TGTGCCAGTAGTATGGTTCCCTTTGACACGGATACGAACACCGGGGAGCTGTTTTTT.